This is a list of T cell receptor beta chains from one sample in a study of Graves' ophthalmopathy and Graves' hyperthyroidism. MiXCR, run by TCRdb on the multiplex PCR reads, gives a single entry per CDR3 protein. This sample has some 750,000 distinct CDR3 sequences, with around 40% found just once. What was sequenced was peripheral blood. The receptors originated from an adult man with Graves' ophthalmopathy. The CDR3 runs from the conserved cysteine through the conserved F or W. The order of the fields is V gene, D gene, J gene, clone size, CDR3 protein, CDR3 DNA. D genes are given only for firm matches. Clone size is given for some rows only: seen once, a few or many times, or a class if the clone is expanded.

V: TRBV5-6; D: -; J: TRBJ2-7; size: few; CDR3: CASSPNRNREQYF; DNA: TGTGCCAGCAGCCCCAATCGGAATCGCGAGCAGTACTTC
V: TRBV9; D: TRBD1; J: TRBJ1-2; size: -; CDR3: CASSVATGQGGYGYTF; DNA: TGTGCCAGCAGCGTAGCCACGGGACAGGGCGGTTATGGCTACACCTTC
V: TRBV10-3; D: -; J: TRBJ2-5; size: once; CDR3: CAISESVWGGRTSEETQYF; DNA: TGTGCCATCAGTGAGTCGGTGTGGGGGGGCAGGACCTCAGAAGAGACCCAGTACTTC
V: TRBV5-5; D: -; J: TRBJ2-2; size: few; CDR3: CASSLGRLNTGELFF; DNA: TGTGCCAGCAGCTTGGGCAGGTTGAACACCGGGGAGCTGTTTTTT
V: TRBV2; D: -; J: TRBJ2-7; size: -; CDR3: CASSAGGREQYF; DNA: TGTGCCAGCAGTGCCGGGGGTCGGGAGCAGTACTTC
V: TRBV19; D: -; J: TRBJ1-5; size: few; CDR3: CASRRVQLGARQPQHF; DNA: TGTGCCAGTAGGAGGGTTCAGTTAGGGGCACGTCAGCCCCAGCATTTT
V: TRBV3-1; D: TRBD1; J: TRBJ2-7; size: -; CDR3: CASSPWTGQGTEQYF; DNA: TGTGCCAGCAGCCCGTGGACCGGACAGGGGACCGAGCAGTACTTC
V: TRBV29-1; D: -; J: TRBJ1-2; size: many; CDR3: CSVKATVVYGYTF; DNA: TGCAGCGTAAAAGCGACGGTAGTCTATGGCTACACCTTC
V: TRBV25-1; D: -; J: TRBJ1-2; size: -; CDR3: CASRTLGYGYTF; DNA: TGTGCCAGCAGAACATTGGGGTATGGCTACACCTTC
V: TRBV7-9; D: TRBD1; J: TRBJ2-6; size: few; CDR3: CASSLGTARSGANVLTF; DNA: TGTGCCAGCAGCTTGGGGACAGCCCGTTCTGGGGCCAACGTCCTGACTTTC
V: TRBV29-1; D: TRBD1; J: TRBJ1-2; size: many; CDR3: CSVDRDLYTF; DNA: TGCAGCGTAGACAGGGATTTATACACCTTC
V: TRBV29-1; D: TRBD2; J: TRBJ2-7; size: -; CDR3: CSVLQRGGVASEQYF; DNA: TGCAGCGTGCTCCAGCGGGGAGGGGTGGCGAGTGAGCAGTACTTC
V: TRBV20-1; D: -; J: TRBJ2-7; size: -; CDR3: CSASGMGDDYEQYF; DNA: TGCAGTGCTAGTGGGATGGGGGACGACTACGAGCAGTACTTC
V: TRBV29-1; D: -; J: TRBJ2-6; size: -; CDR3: CSVIRDNVLTF; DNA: TGCAGCGTTATTCGGGACAACGTCCTGACTTTC